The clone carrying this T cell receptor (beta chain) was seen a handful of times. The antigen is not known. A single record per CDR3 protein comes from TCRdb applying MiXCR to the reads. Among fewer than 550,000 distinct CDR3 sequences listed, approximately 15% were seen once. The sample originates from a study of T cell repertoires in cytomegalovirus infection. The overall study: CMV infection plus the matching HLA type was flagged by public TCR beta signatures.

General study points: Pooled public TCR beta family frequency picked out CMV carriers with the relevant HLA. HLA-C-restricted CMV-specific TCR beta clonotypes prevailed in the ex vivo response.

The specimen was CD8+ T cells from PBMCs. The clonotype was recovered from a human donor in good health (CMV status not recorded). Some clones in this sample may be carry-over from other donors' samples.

CDR3 residues: CASIKTYSYEQYF. Here the CDR3 DNA reads TGTGCCAGCATAAAGACCTACTCCTACGAGCAGTACTTC. This chain links TRBV2 with TRBJ2-7; D gene uncertain. CDR1 SNHLY and CDR2 FYNNEI come from the germline V gene. Trimming shortened V by 7 bases and J by 0 bases, and 10 bases separated the two germline ends. This CDR3 is 13 amino acids long.